This T cell receptor (beta chain) was observed in a study of shared clonotypes between healthy human individuals. V dropped 5 bases and J dropped 2 bases, with 13 bases sitting between them. The CDR3 totals 15 residues. CDR1 and CDR2 (germline): MNHNY, SVGAGI (reference sequence). The repertoire was sequenced with immunoSEQ multiplex PCR; TCRdb's copy has only in-frame clones and lacks some. This table holds 950,000 to 1,100,000 clones, more than 75% found once. Source material: memory CD4+ T cells from PBMCs. Subset given: CD45RA-negative fraction. This clonotype was obtained from a man aged 18 to 35 in good health. Some clones in this sample may be carry-over from other donors' samples. The chain carries TRBV6-6 and TRBJ2-1, with TRBD2 as a possible D gene (6 bases). CDR3 in amino acids: CASSQGGITYNEQFF. The CDR3 DNA sequence: TGTGCCAGCAGTCAAGGCGGGATAACCTACAATGAGCAGTTCTTC.